These 25 T cell receptor beta chains originate from one sample sequenced in a study of T cell responses to AZD1222 COVID-19 vaccine. Generated by immunoSEQ multiplex PCR, the TCRdb table keeps only in-frame clones and is missing some. The sample holds about 220,000 clones; around 93% are singletons and the top ten take roughly 1%. The material was peripheral blood, obtained on day 0 of MenACWY control vaccination. The receptors stem from an adult in good health.

J is TRBJ2-3 and V is TRBV11-1, with D perhaps matching TRBD1 (6 bases). Germline assignment: CDR1 SGHAT and CDR2 FQDESV (reference sequence). Trimming removed 5 bases from V and 2 bases from J, with 14 bases in between. The CDR3 is made up of 15 amino acids. CDR3 amino acids: CASSPTRTATDTQYF. In nucleotides, the CDR3 is TGTGCCAGCAGCCCCACCCGGACAGCCACAGATACGCAGTATTTT.

The rearrangement uses TRBV6-5 and TRBJ1-5, with TRBD1 as a possible D gene (5 bases). The CDR3 runs to 14 residues. V gave up 5 bases and J gave up 4 bases, with 12 bases separating them. Per germline, CDR1 MNHEY and CDR2 SVGAGI. CDR3 amino acids: CASSPVTGNQPQHF. Written as DNA, the CDR3 is TGTGCCAGCAGTCCCGTAACAGGAAATCAGCCCCAGCATTTT.

This sequence joins TRBV9 and TRBJ1-2, with no clear D. V lost 0 bases and J lost 2, with 5 bases in between. The CDR3 contains 13 residues. CDR1 is SGDLS, CDR2 YYNGEE, per germline. The CDR3 loop reads CASSVEGNYGYTF. In DNA, the CDR3 is TGTGCCAGCAGCGTAGAGGGAAACTATGGCTACACCTTC.

The V and J genes are TRBV2 and TRBJ2-2; tentatively, D is TRBD2 (6 bases). CDR1 SNHLY and CDR2 FYNNEI come from the germline V gene. The length of the CDR3 is 17 residues. The germline V and J ends were trimmed by 6 bases and 1 base, with 18 bases remaining between them. The CDR3 loop reads CASRPPGLPKNTGELFF. The CDR3 DNA is TGTGCCAGCAGGCCACCGGGACTCCCAAAGAACACCGGGGAGCTGTTTTTT.

V usage is TRBV15 and J usage is TRBJ1-1; 7 bases map to TRBD1. The CDR3 runs 13 residues. Germline V CDR1 and CDR2: LNHNV, YYDKDF (reference sequence). The V gene end was trimmed by 5 bases and the J gene end by 6 bases; junction bases not matched to a gene: 6. CDR3 nucleotides: TGTGCCACCAGCCCCAGGACAGGATCTGAAGCTTTCTTT. It specifies CATSPRTGSEAFF.

This clone was detected once. The chain couples TRBV3-1 (or the pseudogene TRBV3-2) to TRBJ1-2, with D possibly TRBD1 on 5 matching bases. There are 14 residues in the CDR3. Trimming cost V 2 bases and J 4 bases, with 11 bases left between them. In germline, CDR1 is LGHDT, CDR2 YNNKEL (reference sequence). The CDR3 spells CASSQLEGTYGYTF. In DNA form, the CDR3 reads TGTGCCAGCAGCCAACTAGAGGGGACCTATGGCTACACCTTC.

This chain connects TRBV7-9 to TRBJ1-5; the D gene is possibly TRBD1 (6 bases). With 6 bases removed from V and 7 bases from J, the gap between germline ends came to 10 bases. Germline lookup yields CDR1 SEHNR and CDR2 FQNEAQ (reference sequence). This CDR3 region has 12 residues. The CDR3 DNA reads TGTGCCAGCAGAGAGGGGGAACAGCCCCAGCATTTT. Its translation is CASREGEQPQHF.

V is TRBV7-2 and J is TRBJ1-1; D gene ambiguous. There are 11 residues in the CDR3. Germline CDR1 reads SGHTA; CDR2 reads FQGNSA. The V gene lost 1 base and the J gene lost 8 bases, with 5 bases spanning the gap. Written as DNA, the CDR3 is TGTGCCAGCAGCTTAGGAGGAGAAGCTTTCTTT. Translation gives CASSLGGEAFF.

This sequence joins TRBV6-1 and TRBJ1-6, with 8 bases matching TRBD1. V gave up 0 bases and J gave up 4 bases; unmatched junction bases: 2. CDR3 length: 16 residues. The germline V gene has CDR1 MNHNS and CDR2 SASEGT. The CDR3 DNA sequence: TGTGCCAGCAGTGAAGCGGGGACAGGATATAATTCACCCCTCCACTTT. It encodes CASSEAGTGYNSPLHF.

V and J are TRBV6-2 or TRBV6-3 and TRBJ2-3; 8 nucleotides line up with TRBD1. V was pared by 5 bases and J by 6 bases, with 4 bases of the junction left unmatched. There are 13 residues in the CDR3. Germline lookup yields CDR1 MNHEY and CDR2 SVGEGT. In DNA, the CDR3 is TGTGCCAGCAGTGACAGGGGAAGGGATACGCAGTATTTT. Residues: CASSDRGRDTQYF.

The V gene is TRBV7-8, the J gene TRBJ1-2; D uncertain. This CDR3 comprises 15 residues. Trimming pared 1 base from V and 8 bases from J, leaving 17 bases between. The V gene's germline CDR1 is SGHVS and CDR2 FQNEAQ. The chain's CDR3 is CASSLVRTTMNGYTF. CDR3 DNA sequence: TGTGCCAGCAGCTTAGTAAGGACGACCATGAACGGCTACACCTTC.

This chain uses TRBV19 with TRBJ1-1, with D unclear. Trimming took off 5 bases at V and 2 bases at J, with 9 bases between the two ends. The CDR3 is 13 amino acids. CDR1 is LNHDA, CDR2 SQIVND, per germline (reference sequence). CDR3 in DNA: TGTGCCAGTAGTGGGCAGGCAAACACTGAAGCTTTCTTT. Its translation: CASSGQANTEAFF.

The rearrangement joins TRBV1 to TRBJ2-2. TRBV1 is tagged as a pseudogene. This CDR3 has 14 residues. The CDR3 here is CTSSPQPGPGELFF. The CDR3 DNA follows: TGCACCAGCAGCCCCCAACCGGGACCCGGGGAGCTGTTTTTT.

The chain links TRBV18 to TRBJ2-3; 15 bases agree with TRBD2. Germline V gene sequence: CDR1 KGHSH, CDR2 LQKENI. CDR3 length: 18 amino acids. V lost 3 bases and J lost 0; bases outside the gene matches: 4. The CDR3 bases are TGTGCCAGCTCACCCCCGGGACTAGCGGGGGGAAGCACAGATACGCAGTATTTT. Translated: CASSPPGLAGGSTDTQYF.

This chain's CDR3 is CASSVGQGMQAPLHF. For the CDR3, the DNA is TGTGCCAGCAGCGTAGGCCAGGGGATGCAGGCACCCCTCCACTTT. J is TRBJ1-6 and V is TRBV9, with D possibly matching TRBD1 (6 bases). V lost 0 bases, J lost 11 bases, and 15 bases lay in between. Germline CDR1 reads SGDLS; CDR2 reads YYNGEE. The CDR3 sequence is 15 residues long.

The chain has TRBV7-9 and TRBJ1-5; the D is unclear. Germline V gene sequence: CDR1 SEHNR, CDR2 FQNEAQ (reference sequence). Trimming took off 6 bases at V and 0 bases at J, with 9 bases between the two ends. There are 14 residues in the CDR3. DNA of the CDR3: TGTGCCAGCAGTACCGACTTTAGCAATCAGCCCCAGCATTTT. This translates into CASSTDFSNQPQHF.

The chain combines TRBV6-5 with TRBJ2-7; 10 bases fit TRBD1. Germline assignment: CDR1 MNHEY and CDR2 SVGAGI. The length of the CDR3 is 14 residues. V lost 5 bases to trimming and J lost 3 bases; unmatched junction nucleotides: 4. CDR3 residues: CASSRRDRGYEQYF. CDR3 DNA: TGTGCCAGCAGTCGGCGGGACAGGGGCTACGAGCAGTACTTC.

The V gene is TRBV3-1 (or the pseudogene TRBV3-2), the J gene TRBJ2-2; 7 bases line up with TRBD1. V was clipped by 4 bases and J by 8 bases; unmatched bases: 13. The CDR3 sequence is 16 residues long. Per the germline V gene, CDR1 is LGHDT and CDR2 is YNNKEL (reference sequence). The CDR3 DNA follows: TGTGCCAGCAGCCTAGGGGGCGGGCCCGCACGAGGGGAGCTGTTTTTT. It specifies CASSLGGGPARGELFF.

V is TRBV28 and J is TRBJ1-6, with TRBD1 matching 11 bases. The junction had 8 bases not matched to a gene; V was cut back by 6 bases and J by 7 bases. This CDR3 is 16 amino acids long. CDR1 and CDR2 (germline): MDHEN, SYDVKM. The CDR3 DNA is TGTGCCAGCAGCCTCGGGACAGGGGGAGGGAATTCACCCCTCCACTTT. Translation gives CASSLGTGGGNSPLHF. The variable domain in full, with the rest retrieved from reference TRBV28 and TRBJ1-6, is DVKVTQSSRYLVKRTGEKVFLECVQDMDHENMFWYRQDPGLGLRLIYFSYDVKMKEKGDIPEGYSVSREKKERFSLILESASTNQTSMYLCASSLGTGGGNSPLHFGNGTRLTVT.

CDR3 DNA sequence: TGCGCCAGCAGCCGCTCGACACCGGCCATGAACACTGAAGCTTTCTTT. It translates to CASSRSTPAMNTEAFF. The chain has TRBV4-1 and TRBJ1-1; no reliable D call. This CDR3 spans 16 amino acids. Trimming removed 4 bases at V and 0 bases at J, with 15 bases between. Germline CDR1 and CDR2: MGHRA and YSYEKL.

The genes are TRBV27 and TRBJ2-5; possible D gene TRBD1, 5 bases. This CDR3 is built from 17 residues. The V gene's germline CDR1 is MNHEY and CDR2 SMNVEV (reference sequence). Trimming took off 8 bases at V and 0 bases at J, with 22 bases between the two ends. CDR3 protein: CASGPVALAGNQETQYF. In DNA form, the CDR3 reads TGTGCCAGCGGCCCGGTTGCGTTGGCAGGGAACCAAGAGACCCAGTACTTC.

V gene TRBV7-2 combines with J gene TRBJ1-6; D might be TRBD1 (6 bases). This CDR3 has 15 amino acids. The germline V gene encodes CDR1 SGHTA and CDR2 FQGNSA. The V end was cut by 5 bases, the J end by 5 bases, with 13 bases between. Written as DNA, the CDR3 is TGTGCCAGCAGCGGACCCGGGGGCAATAATTCACCCCTCCACTTT. It yields the protein CASSGPGGNNSPLHF.

The gene calls are TRBV29-1 and TRBJ1-5; TRBD1 matches 9 bases. The ends lost 5 bases at V and 4 bases at J; junction bases unmatched: 9. The CDR3 is 15 residues long. Germline assignment: CDR1 SQVTM and CDR2 ANQGSEA. CDR3 bases: TGCAGCGTTTGGGAAGACAGGGGGGAAAATCAGCCCCAGCATTTT. Amino acids: CSVWEDRGENQPQHF.

V and J are TRBV6-6 and TRBJ1-4, with D perhaps TRBD1 (5 bases). The CDR3 consists of 15 residues. CDR1 and CDR2 (germline): MNHNY, SVGAGI (reference sequence). V was shortened by 5 bases and J by 5 bases, with 15 bases between the two germline ends. The CDR3 is CASSLPGPRNEKLFF. CDR3 coding DNA: TGTGCCAGCAGTCTACCGGGGCCTCGAAATGAAAAACTGTTTTTT.

The chain recombines TRBV4-1 with TRBJ2-1; D is ambiguous. CDR1 and CDR2 (germline): MGHRA, YSYEKL. Trimming pared 4 bases from V and 0 bases from J, leaving 10 bases between. This CDR3 contains 15 residues. CDR3 loop: CASSPAASSYNEQFF. The DNA of the CDR3 is TGCGCCAGCAGCCCGGCCGCGAGCTCCTACAATGAGCAGTTCTTC.